This TCR beta chain was obtained from a study of blood T cells in healthy people across ages. Study overall: For every two T cells, template switching captured about one barcoded beta molecule. Whole-study findings and limits: Using unsorted PBMCs precluded a conclusive naive versus antigen-experienced comparison.

This clonotype was seen once. What it binds is not known. A read error is possible here, since a much larger clone lies one base away. With a J-beta primer mix and a sample-barcoded 5' primer, a second PCR ran about 7 to 12 cycles. Each cDNA molecule was tagged by a template-switch adaptor that had 12 random nucleotides. Individual samples furnished no less than 2.5 million CDR3-containing paired-end reads apiece. One entry per CDR3 protein, called by TCRdb with MiXCR from the 5' RACE reads. The table shows roughly 640,000 distinct CDR3 sequences, with less than 35% occurring only once. Germline CDR1 and CDR2: MNHEY and SMNVEV (reference sequence). This CDR3 has 15 amino acids. Losses at the gene ends were 6 bases for V and 10 bases for J; bases not matched to a gene: 7.

This receptor was identified in a woman at least 80 years old in good health. The J gene is TRBJ2-1, the V gene TRBV27; the match to TRBD2 covers 15 bases. The sample taken for sequencing was blood. In nucleotides, the CDR3 is TGTGCCAGCAGCGGGACTAGCGGGGGGACAAGGGAGCAGTTCTTC. Translating it yields CASSGTSGGTREQFF.